This TCR beta chain is drawn from a study of blood T cell repertoires in COVID-19. The repertoire was sequenced with immunoSEQ multiplex PCR; TCRdb's copy has only in-frame clones and lacks some. Seen here are about 350,000 clones, approximately 84% observed once, and the top ten hold 3%. Trimming took off 0 bases at V and 0 bases at J, with 9 bases between the two ends. The CDR3 totals 15 residues. Looked up from germline, CDR1 is SGHRS and CDR2 is YFSETQ. The source is a woman aged 25 to 39 who had recovered from COVID-19. The sequencing input was PBMCs or T cells enriched from blood (not recorded which). V is TRBV5-1 and J is TRBJ1-1; D is possibly TRBD1 (6 bases). CDR3 residues: CASSLVGGMNTEAFF. The DNA of the CDR3 is TGCGCCAGCAGCTTGGTAGGGGGAATGAACACTGAAGCTTTCTTT. Together with reference TRBV5-1 and TRBJ1-1, the CDR3 gives the full variable domain: KAGVTQTPRYLIKTRGQQVTLSCSPISGHRSVSWYQQTPGQGLQFLFEYFSETQRNKGNFPGRFSGRQFSNSRSEMNVSTLELGDSALYLCASSLVGGMNTEAFFGQGTRLTVV.